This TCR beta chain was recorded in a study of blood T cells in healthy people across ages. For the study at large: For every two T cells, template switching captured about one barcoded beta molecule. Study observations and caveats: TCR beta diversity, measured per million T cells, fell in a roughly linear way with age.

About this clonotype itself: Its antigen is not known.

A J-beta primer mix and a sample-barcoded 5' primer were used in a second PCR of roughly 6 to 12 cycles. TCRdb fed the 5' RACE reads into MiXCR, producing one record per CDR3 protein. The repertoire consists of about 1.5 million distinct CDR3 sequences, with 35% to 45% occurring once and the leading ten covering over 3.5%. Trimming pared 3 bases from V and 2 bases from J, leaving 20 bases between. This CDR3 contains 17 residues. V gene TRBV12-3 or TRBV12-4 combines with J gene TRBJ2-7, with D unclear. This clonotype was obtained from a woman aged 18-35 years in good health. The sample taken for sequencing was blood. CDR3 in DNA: TGTGCCAGCAGTTTGGCCCCCGGCGTCGCAAGTACCTACGAGCAGTACTTC. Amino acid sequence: CASSLAPGVASTYEQYF.